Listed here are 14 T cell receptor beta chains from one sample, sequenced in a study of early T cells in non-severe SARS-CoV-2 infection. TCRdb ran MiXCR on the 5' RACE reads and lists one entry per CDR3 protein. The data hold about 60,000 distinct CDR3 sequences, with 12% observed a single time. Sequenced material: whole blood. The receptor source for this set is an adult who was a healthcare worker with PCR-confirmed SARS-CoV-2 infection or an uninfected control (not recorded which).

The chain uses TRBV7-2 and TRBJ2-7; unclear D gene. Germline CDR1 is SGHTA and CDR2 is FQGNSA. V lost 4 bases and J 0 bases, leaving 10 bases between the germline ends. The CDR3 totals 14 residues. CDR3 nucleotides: TGTGCCAGCAGCTACCGGTACGACTCCTACGAGCAGTACTTC. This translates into CASSYRYDSYEQYF. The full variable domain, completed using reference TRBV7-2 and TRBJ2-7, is GAGVSQSPSNKVTEKGKDVELRCDPISGHTALYWYRQSLGQGLEFLIYFQGNSAPDKSGLPSDRFSAERTGGSVSTLTIQRTQQEDSAVYLCASSYRYDSYEQYFGPGTRLTVT.

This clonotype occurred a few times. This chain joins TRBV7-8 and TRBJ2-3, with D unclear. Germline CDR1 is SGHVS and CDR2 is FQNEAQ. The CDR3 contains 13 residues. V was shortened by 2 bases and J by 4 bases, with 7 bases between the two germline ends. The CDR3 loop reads CASSLPRADTQYF. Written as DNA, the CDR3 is TGTGCCAGCAGCTTACCCAGAGCAGATACGCAGTATTTT.

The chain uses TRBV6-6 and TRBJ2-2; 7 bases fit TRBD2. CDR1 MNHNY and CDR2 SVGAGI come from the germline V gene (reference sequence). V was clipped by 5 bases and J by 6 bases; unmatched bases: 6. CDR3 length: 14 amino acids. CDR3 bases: TGTGCCAGCAGTCCCAGAGGACTAGCCGGGGAGCTGTTTTTT. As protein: CASSPRGLAGELFF.

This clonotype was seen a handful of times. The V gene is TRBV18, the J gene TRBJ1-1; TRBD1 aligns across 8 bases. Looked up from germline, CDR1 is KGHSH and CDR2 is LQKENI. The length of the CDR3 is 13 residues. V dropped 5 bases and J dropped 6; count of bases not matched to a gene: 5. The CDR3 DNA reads TGTGCCAGCTCATCGCAGGGGGCTGCTGAAGCTTTCTTT. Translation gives CASSSQGAAEAFF.

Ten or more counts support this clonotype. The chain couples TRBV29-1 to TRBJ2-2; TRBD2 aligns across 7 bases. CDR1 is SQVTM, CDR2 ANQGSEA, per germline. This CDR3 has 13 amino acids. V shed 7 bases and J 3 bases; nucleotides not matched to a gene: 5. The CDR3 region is CSGEGRDTGELFF. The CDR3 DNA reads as TGCAGCGGGGAGGGGAGGGACACCGGGGAGCTGTTTTTT.

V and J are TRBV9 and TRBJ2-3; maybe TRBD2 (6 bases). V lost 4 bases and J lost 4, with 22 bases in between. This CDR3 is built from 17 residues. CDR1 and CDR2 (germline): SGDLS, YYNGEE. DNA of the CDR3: TGTGCCAGCAGCCTCCGAACGGGGGTCGCGCACCCAGATACGCAGTATTTT. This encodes CASSLRTGVAHPDTQYF.

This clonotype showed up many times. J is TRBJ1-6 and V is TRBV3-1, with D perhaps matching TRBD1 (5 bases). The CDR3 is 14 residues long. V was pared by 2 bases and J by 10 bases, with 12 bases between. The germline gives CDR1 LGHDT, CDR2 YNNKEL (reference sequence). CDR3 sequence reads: CASSQRGEGSPLHF. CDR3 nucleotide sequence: TGTGCCAGCAGCCAAAGGGGTGAGGGATCACCCCTCCACTTT.

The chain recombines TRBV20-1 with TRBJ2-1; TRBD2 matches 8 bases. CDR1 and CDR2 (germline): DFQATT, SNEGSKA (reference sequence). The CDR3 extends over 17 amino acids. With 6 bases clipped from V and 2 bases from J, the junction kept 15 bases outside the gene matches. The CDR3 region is CSAPAVTSGQTYNEQFF. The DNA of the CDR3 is TGCAGTGCGCCTGCCGTTACTAGCGGTCAAACCTACAATGAGCAGTTCTTC.

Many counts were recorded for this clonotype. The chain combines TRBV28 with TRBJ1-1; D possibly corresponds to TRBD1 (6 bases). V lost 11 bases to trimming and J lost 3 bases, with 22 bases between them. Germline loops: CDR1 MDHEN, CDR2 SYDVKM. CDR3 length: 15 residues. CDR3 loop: CACYSGGLSDTEAFF. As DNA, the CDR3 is TGTGCCTGCTATAGCGGGGGCTTGTCGGACACTGAAGCTTTCTTT.

DNA for the CDR3: TGTGCCAGCAGTGAGACTAGCGGGAGAGTAGTTGAGCAGTTCTTC. It translates to CASSETSGRVVEQFF. The V and J genes are TRBV28 and TRBJ2-1, with TRBD2 matching 12 bases. CDR1 and CDR2 (germline): MDHEN, SYDVKM. The CDR3 covers 15 residues. V lost 5 bases, J lost 9 bases, and 8 bases stayed unmatched.

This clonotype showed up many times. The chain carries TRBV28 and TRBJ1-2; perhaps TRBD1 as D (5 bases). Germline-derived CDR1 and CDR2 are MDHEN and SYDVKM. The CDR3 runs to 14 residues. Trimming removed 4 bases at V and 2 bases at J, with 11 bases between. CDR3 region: CASSSPGRNYGYTF. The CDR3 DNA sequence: TGTGCCAGCAGTTCCCCGGGACGGAACTATGGCTACACCTTC.

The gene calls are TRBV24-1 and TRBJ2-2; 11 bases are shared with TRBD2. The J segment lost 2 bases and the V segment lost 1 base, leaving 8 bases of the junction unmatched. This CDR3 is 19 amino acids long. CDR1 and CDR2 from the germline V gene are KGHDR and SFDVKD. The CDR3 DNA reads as TGTGCCACCAGTGATTTAAAACTAGCGGGAGATGGAAACACCGGGGAGCTGTTTTTT. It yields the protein CATSDLKLAGDGNTGELFF.

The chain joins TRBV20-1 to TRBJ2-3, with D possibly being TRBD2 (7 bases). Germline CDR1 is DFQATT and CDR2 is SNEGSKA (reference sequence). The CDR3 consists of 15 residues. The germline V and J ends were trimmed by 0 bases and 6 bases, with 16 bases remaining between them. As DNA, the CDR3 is TGCAGTGCTAGAGAGGGAGGGCAGGGGAGCGATACGCAGTATTTT. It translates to CSAREGGQGSDTQYF.

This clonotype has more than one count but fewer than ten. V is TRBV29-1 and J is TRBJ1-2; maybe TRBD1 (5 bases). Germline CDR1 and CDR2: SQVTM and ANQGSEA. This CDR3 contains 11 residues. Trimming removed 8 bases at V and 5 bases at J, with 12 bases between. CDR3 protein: CSSWGGYGYTF. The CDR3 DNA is TGCAGCTCCTGGGGCGGTTATGGCTACACCTTC.